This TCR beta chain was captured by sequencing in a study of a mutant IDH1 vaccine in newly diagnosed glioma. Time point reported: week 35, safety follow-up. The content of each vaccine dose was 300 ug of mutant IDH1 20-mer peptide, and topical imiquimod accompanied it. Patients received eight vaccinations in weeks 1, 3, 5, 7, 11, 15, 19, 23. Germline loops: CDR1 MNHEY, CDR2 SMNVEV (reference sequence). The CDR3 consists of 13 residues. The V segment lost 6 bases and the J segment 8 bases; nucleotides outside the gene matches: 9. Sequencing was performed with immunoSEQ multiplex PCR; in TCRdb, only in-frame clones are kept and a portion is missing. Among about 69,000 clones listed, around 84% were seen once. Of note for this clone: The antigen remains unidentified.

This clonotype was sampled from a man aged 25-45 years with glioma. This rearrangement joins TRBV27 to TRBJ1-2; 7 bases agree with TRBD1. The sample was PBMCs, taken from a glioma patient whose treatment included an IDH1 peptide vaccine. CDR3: CASSHRGRRGYTF. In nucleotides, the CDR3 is TGTGCCAGCAGCCACAGGGGACGGAGAGGCTACACCTTC.